The present entry profiles one T cell receptor beta chain with its context. Its cognate antigen is unknown. This specimen belongs to a study of T cell responses to AZD1222 COVID-19 vaccine. Study outcomes and limitations: Once two AZD1222 doses were given, Spike-specific TCR breadth and depth went up.

The CDR3 sequence is 14 residues long. Per germline, CDR1 SGHRS and CDR2 YFSETQ. V was pared by 4 bases and J by 1 base, with 11 bases between. Profiling relied on immunoSEQ multiplex PCR, and the TCRdb table lists in-frame clones only, not all of them. The sample consists of 80,000 or so clones, 75% to 95% of them appearing once. This material consisted of peripheral blood, taken on day 0 of MenACWY control vaccination. This chain joins TRBV5-1 and TRBJ1-1, with unresolved D. The clonotype originates from an adult in good health. The chain's CDR3 is CASSLAGRNTEAFF. CDR3 DNA sequence: TGCGCCAGCAGCCTTGCCGGGAGGAACACTGAAGCTTTCTTT.